The rows below give T cell receptor beta chains drawn from one sample of a study of CD8+ T cells in alopecia areata. The protocol was immunoSEQ multiplex PCR, while the TCRdb copy is restricted to in-frame clones and leaves out a portion. The sample consists of about 110,000 clones, roughly 84% of them appearing once. Source: CD8+ T cells sorted from blood, taken at week 24, from a patient treated with tofacitinib. The receptors originated from a human donor with alopecia areata. Each CDR3 is given with its conserved first and last residue. A D gene is named only where the DNA matches it firmly. Not every row has a clone size; where given, it reads once, few, many or a size class.

j_call d_call v_call clone_size cdr3_nt cdr3_aa
TRBJ2-5 TRBD1 TRBV10-3 - TGTGCCGCACATCCCCGGGACAGGGATGAGACCCAGTACTTC CAAHPRDRDETQYF
TRBJ1-2 TRBD1 TRBV7-4 - TGTGCCAGCAGCTTAACAGGGGAAACGGCGGGCTATGGCTACACCTTC CASSLTGETAGYGYTF
TRBJ1-1 - TRBV29-1 - TGCAGCGTTGTAGGGGGGAACACTGAAGCTTTCTTT CSVVGGNTEAFF
TRBJ1-2 - TRBV4-2 - TGTGCCAGCGGGTACCCCGCCACCTATGGCTACACCTTC CASGYPATYGYTF
TRBJ2-5 TRBD1 TRBV4-3 - TGCGCCAGCAGCCCCTTTTTCAGGGGGCAAGAGACCCAGTACTTC CASSPFFRGQETQYF
TRBJ1-2 - TRBV15 - TGTGCCACCAGCAGAGACGAGGAGTCCTATGGCTACACCTTC CATSRDEESYGYTF
TRBJ2-2 - TRBV2 - TGTGCCAGCAGTGAATGGGTATCCTGGGGGAACACCGGGGAGCTGTTTTTT CASSEWVSWGNTGELFF
TRBJ2-5 - TRBV18 - TGTGCCAGCTCACCGGGGGACGGGGCGGACCAGTACTTC CASSPGDGADQYF
TRBJ2-7 TRBD2 TRBV7-2 - TGTGCCAGCAGCGATAGTCTATTCCGGGGGGTCGAGCAGTACTTC CASSDSLFRGVEQYF
TRBJ2-2 TRBD2 TRBV7-6 once TGTGCCAGCAGCTTCGGGGGGGCCGGGGAGCTGTTTTTT CASSFGGAGELFF
TRBJ2-5 - TRBV6-5 - TGTGCCAGCACCCTGGACACCTCCGCAGAGACCCAGTACTTC CASTLDTSAETQYF
TRBJ2-3 TRBD1 TRBV4-3 - TGCGCCAGCAGCCAGGGACAGGGCTTCACAGATACGCAGTATTTT CASSQGQGFTDTQYF
TRBJ2-5 - TRBV11-2 - TGTGCCAGCAGCTTAGGTGGCATTTGGGGCCAAGAGACCCAGTACTTC CASSLGGIWGQETQYF
TRBJ2-5 TRBD2 TRBV14 - TGTGCCAGCAGCCAGCTGACGGGACTAGCGGAAGAGACCCAGTACTTC CASSQLTGLAEETQYF
TRBJ2-1 TRBD2 TRBV7-9 - TGTGCCAGCAGCTATACAGCGGGGGGATTCGATGAGCAGTTCTTC CASSYTAGGFDEQFF
TRBJ2-7 - TRBV20-1 - TGCAGTGGTGCAGAATACGAGCAGTACTTC CSGAEYEQYF
TRBJ2-1 - TRBV11-2 - TGTGCCAGCAGCACAACCCTGGGGTCCTACAATGAGCAGTTCTTC CASSTTLGSYNEQFF
TRBJ1-6 - TRBV7-3 few TGTGCCAGCAGCTTAAACGGCCTTCATAGAGGATCACCCCTCCACTTT CASSLNGLHRGSPLHF
TRBJ2-5 TRBD1 TRBV6-5 - TGTGCCAGCAGTTACTCGACAGGGCTTCAAGAGACCCAGTACTTC CASSYSTGLQETQYF
TRBJ2-3 TRBD2 TRBV30 - TGTGCCTGGGGACTAGCGGGGTATGGAGATACGCAGTATTTT CAWGLAGYGDTQYF
TRBJ2-1 TRBD2 TRBV2 few TGTGCCAGCAGAAGGGAGGGGATGTACAATGAGCAGTTCTTC CASRREGMYNEQFF
TRBJ2-5 TRBD1 TRBV13 - TGTGCCAGCAGCTCGTTGTCCGAACAGGGGGAAGAGACCCAGTACTTC CASSSLSEQGEETQYF
TRBJ2-4 - TRBV23-1 few TGCGCCAGCAGGAGACCGGACTTC CASRRPDF
TRBJ2-7 - TRBV6-6 - TGTGCCAGCAGTCAAGAGACCGGCTTCGGTTACGAGCAGTACTTC CASSQETGFGYEQYF
TRBJ2-3 - TRBV7-9 once TGTGCCAGCAGCCCGCCTCTTTGGGCAGGGCGGTTTGAGACAGATACGCAGTATTTT CASSPPLWAGRFETDTQYF
TRBJ1-5 TRBD1 TRBV27 - TGTGCCAGCAGTTTGACAGGGCCAAATCAGCCCCAGCATTTT CASSLTGPNQPQHF
TRBJ2-5 - TRBV11-2 - TGTGCCAGCAGCTTAGTCAGGGCGGGGAGGTCGAAGACCCAGTACTTC CASSLVRAGRSKTQYF
TRBJ2-3 TRBD2 TRBV7-9 - TGTGCCAGCAGCTTAGACGCGGGGGGGCCAATAGATACGCAGTATTTT CASSLDAGGPIDTQYF
TRBJ1-3 - TRBV7-2 - TGTGCCAGCAGCTTAGACAGCACCACTGGAAACACCATATATTTT CASSLDSTTGNTIYF
TRBJ2-5 TRBD2 TRBV7-2 - TGTGCCAGCAGCCCGACTAGCGGGGGGGCGGAGACCCAGTACTTC CASSPTSGGAETQYF
TRBJ2-3 - TRBV15 - TGTGCCACCAGCAGAGGTCTAGCCGACACAGATACGCAGTATTTT CATSRGLADTDTQYF
TRBJ1-1 - TRBV4-1 - TGCGCCAGCAGCCAGATCGGACAGCTCACTGAAGCTTTCTTT CASSQIGQLTEAFF
TRBJ2-7 TRBD1 TRBV29-1 - TGCAGCGTTGAGGGACAGGGGACGAAGGACGAGCAGTACTTC CSVEGQGTKDEQYF
TRBJ1-1 - TRBV5-5 - TGTGCCAGCAGCCCTACGGGGGGAATGAACACTGAAGCTTTCTTT CASSPTGGMNTEAFF
TRBJ2-1 TRBD2 TRBV7-2 - TGTGCCAGCAGCTTAGGTTTAGCGGGGCTTAGCTCCTACAATGAGCAGTTCTTC CASSLGLAGLSSYNEQFF
TRBJ2-1 - TRBV7-6 - TGTGCCAGCAGCTTAGCAGGCAACGGTGAGCAGTTCTTC CASSLAGNGEQFF
TRBJ2-3 TRBD2 TRBV10-3 - TGTGCCATCAGTGAGACTAGCGGGGGACGGGATACGCAGTATTTT CAISETSGGRDTQYF
TRBJ2-1 - TRBV7-2 - TGTGCCAGCAGCTACCAGGGCCCCTACGCCGATGAGCAGTTCTTC CASSYQGPYADEQFF
TRBJ2-5 TRBD2 TRBV7-9 - TGTGCCAGTGCCCATGCGGGGGGAAAAGAGACCCAGTACTTC CASAHAGGKETQYF
TRBJ1-2 - TRBV15 - TGTGCCACCAGCAGAGACGGACAGTCAATCTATGGCTACACCTTC CATSRDGQSIYGYTF
TRBJ2-7 - TRBV6-1 - TGTGCCATAGAAGAGGGGTCCATCTACGAGCAGTACTTC CAIEEGSIYEQYF
TRBJ2-2 TRBD2 TRBV27 once TGTGCCAGCAGTTTATCCCCCGGGGACTATACGAACACCGGGGAGCTGTTTTTT CASSLSPGDYTNTGELFF
TRBJ1-2 - TRBV6-5 - TGTGCCAGCAGCCCGACGGGCGGGCCTGGGGGCTACACCTTC CASSPTGGPGGYTF
TRBJ1-1 - TRBV7-6 - TGTGCCAGCAGTGAGACACAGGGCACTGAAGCTTTCTTT CASSETQGTEAFF
TRBJ2-7 - TRBV5-5 once TGTGCCAGCAGCTACGAAGGCCCCTCCTACGAGCAGTACTTC CASSYEGPSYEQYF
TRBJ2-1 - TRBV28 - TGTGCCAGCAGTTTAAAGGGCAGGAATGAGCAGTTCTTC CASSLKGRNEQFF
TRBJ1-4 - TRBV21-1 - TGTGCCAGCAGCAAAGGAGGTCTGCTGAATGAAAAACTGTTTTTT CASSKGGLLNEKLFF
TRBJ1-5 - TRBV7-8 once TGTGCCAGCAGCTTAGCGGGGTCGGGGGGATGGAGCAATCAGCCCCAGCATTTT CASSLAGSGGWSNQPQHF
TRBJ2-2 - TRBV7-9 - TGTGCCAGCGGGAGGACCGGGGAGCTGTTTTTT CASGRTGELFF
TRBJ1-1 - TRBV9 - TGTGCCAGCAGCGTAGCCGCCGGAGTGGAGTCAACTGAAGCTTTCTTT CASSVAAGVESTEAFF
TRBJ2-2 - TRBV29-1 few TGCAGCGTTGAAGCCGGAGAGGCCGGGGAGCTGTTTTTT CSVEAGEAGELFF
TRBJ1-5 - TRBV5-1 - TGCGCCAGCAGCTTGCAGGGCCGAGGTGATCAGCCCCAGCATTTT CASSLQGRGDQPQHF
TRBJ2-7 - TRBV7-9 - TGTGCCAGCAGCCGGGACACTTCCTACGAGCAGTACTTC CASSRDTSYEQYF
TRBJ1-1 - TRBV4-3 - TGCGCCAGCAGCCAAGCCCTAAACCGAGCCAACACTGAAGCTTTCTTT CASSQALNRANTEAFF